Below are 30 T cell receptor beta chains sequenced from a single sample in a study of monozygotic twins with inflammatory bowel disease. TCRdb reanalyzed the 5' RACE reads and collapses them to one entry per CDR3 protein, without DNA. The repertoire table contains approximately 140,000 distinct CDR3 sequences. Input material: blood. The receptors derive from a human donor with ulcerative colitis or Crohn's disease, or a healthy co-twin of an affected twin (not recorded which).

The rearrangement joins TRBV19 to TRBJ1-1. Germline V gene lookup returns CDR1 LNHDA and CDR2 SQIVND (reference sequence). The CDR3 is 14 residues long. CDR3 sequence reads: CASRGDGLNTEAFF.

The chain uses TRBV7-2 and TRBJ2-7; there is no DNA to check the TCRdb D call of TRBD2. The CDR3 totals 14 residues. Looked up from germline, CDR1 is SGHTA and CDR2 is FQGNSA. CDR3 amino acids: CASSPSAGSYEQYF.

Here the CDR3 reads CSARGSGGTEAFF. The V call is TRBV20-1, the J call TRBJ1-1; there is no DNA to check the TCRdb D call of TRBD1. The CDR3 contains 13 residues. Germline V gene data show CDR1 as DFQATT and CDR2 as SNEGSKA (reference sequence).

The V call is TRBV28, the J call TRBJ1-5. Germline-derived CDR1 and CDR2 are MDHEN and SYDVKM. CDR3 size: 13 residues. CDR3: CASSAGLGQPQHF.

The chain combines TRBV20-1 with TRBJ2-1; TCRdb lists TRBD2, though no DNA is available to test this call. This CDR3 has 15 residues. From germline, CDR1 is DFQATT and CDR2 SNEGSKA (reference sequence). This CDR3 is CSASPLAGGYNEQFF.

The CDR3 reads CASRIRDSYEQYF. The chain couples TRBV12-3 or TRBV12-4 to TRBJ2-7. The length of the CDR3 is 13 residues.

V usage is TRBV20-1 and J usage is TRBJ2-1; TCRdb outputs TRBD1, but without DNA this stays unchecked. This CDR3 has 13 residues. Germline CDR1 and CDR2: DFQATT and SNEGSKA (reference sequence). The CDR3 here is CSPPGQTYNEQFF.

CDR3 sequence reads: CAISVAGGTDTQYF. This chain uses TRBV10-3 with TRBJ2-3; TCRdb's D gene call, TRBD2, goes unchecked for lack of DNA. The CDR3 has 14 residues. Per the germline V gene, CDR1 is ENHRY and CDR2 is SYGVKD.

The chain has TRBV4-1 and TRBJ2-7. CDR1 and CDR2 (germline): MGHRA, YSYEKL. There are 15 residues in the CDR3. This CDR3 is CASSQVDGLTYEQYF.

The J gene is TRBJ2-1, the V gene TRBV12-3 or TRBV12-4. The CDR3 is 11 residues long. CDR3 in amino acids: CASSPSYEQFF.

The genes are TRBV11-2 and TRBJ2-1; TCRdb reports TRBD2, a call that lacks DNA to check it against. Per the germline V gene, CDR1 is SGHAT and CDR2 is FQNNGV. The CDR3 spans 15 residues. CDR3 protein: CASSSGLPSYNEQFF. The full variable domain, in which reference TRBV11-2 and TRBJ2-1 provide the parts outside the CDR3, is EAGVAQSPRYKIIEKRQSVAFWCNPISGHATLYWYQQILGQGPKLLIQFQNNGVVDDSQLPKDRFSAERLKGVDSTLKIQPAKLEDSAVYLCASSSGLPSYNEQFFGPGTRLTVL.

The chain is built from TRBV20-1 and TRBJ2-7. The CDR3 is 12 residues long. Germline V gene lookup returns CDR1 DFQATT and CDR2 SNEGSKA (reference sequence). The CDR3 protein is CSARVDGHEQYF.

The CDR3 here is CASSPALVAYEQYF. The gene calls are TRBV5-1 and TRBJ2-7; without DNA, the TCRdb call of TRBD2 cannot be checked. The CDR3 sequence is 14 residues long. Germline lookup yields CDR1 SGHRS and CDR2 YFSETQ.

The J gene is TRBJ2-3, the V gene TRBV27. The CDR3 spans 13 residues. The germline V gene encodes CDR1 MNHEY and CDR2 SMNVEV (reference sequence). CDR3 in amino acids: CASSLVSTDTQYF.

The chain employs TRBV20-1 and TRBJ1-2; TCRdb lists TRBD1, though no DNA is available to test this call. Germline loops: CDR1 DFQATT, CDR2 SNEGSKA (reference sequence). The CDR3 length is 19 residues. CDR3 loop: CSASNPGGQGISANYGYTF.

The V call is TRBV5-1, the J call TRBJ1-2; TCRdb returns TRBD1, unconfirmable since there is no DNA. The germline V gene encodes CDR1 SGHRS and CDR2 YFSETQ. This CDR3 has 14 residues. The CDR3 here is CVSSPTGQLYGYTF.

This chain links TRBV7-6 with TRBJ1-4; TCRdb gives TRBD1 as the D gene, but with no DNA this cannot be confirmed. Germline assignment: CDR1 SGHVS and CDR2 FNYEAQ. The CDR3 has 14 residues. The chain's CDR3 is CASSLGQRVGKLFF.

The gene calls are TRBV5-1 and TRBJ2-2; TCRdb designates TRBD1, a call that cannot be tested without DNA. The length of the CDR3 is 17 residues. Germline CDR1 and CDR2: SGHRS and YFSETQ. The CDR3 sequence is CASSRRTPGPNTGELFF.

The V and J genes are TRBV20-1 and TRBJ1-6; with no DNA, the TCRdb D assignment of TRBD1 cannot be verified. The germline V gene has CDR1 DFQATT and CDR2 SNEGSKA (reference sequence). The CDR3 extends over 16 amino acids. CDR3 amino acids: CSAVQQGTRSLSPLHF.

This chain uses TRBV24-1 with TRBJ2-3; the D call of TRBD1 rests on TCRdb alone, since no DNA is present to check it. Germline CDR1 and CDR2: KGHDR and SFDVKD. The CDR3 sequence is 18 residues long. The CDR3: CATSDPRQGTGSTNTQYF.

The chain joins TRBV5-1 to TRBJ1-6; TCRdb's D call, TRBD1, is unchecked because there is no DNA. The V gene's germline CDR1 is SGHRS and CDR2 YFSETQ. The CDR3 sequence is 15 residues long. The CDR3 loop reads CASSSEAGGHSPLHF. Complete variable domain (other parts from reference TRBV5-1 and TRBJ1-6): KAGVTQTPRYLIKTRGQQVTLSCSPISGHRSVSWYQQTPGQGLQFLFEYFSETQRNKGNFPGRFSGRQFSNSRSEMNVSTLELGDSALYLCASSSEAGGHSPLHFGNGTRLTVT.

This chain uses TRBV12-3 or TRBV12-4 with TRBJ2-5; checking the TCRdb D call of TRBD2 is not possible without DNA. The CDR3 extends over 15 amino acids. The CDR3 sequence: CASSPLSSGVETQYF.

The chain uses TRBV11-3 and TRBJ2-2; TCRdb's D call, TRBD1, is unchecked because there is no DNA. Per germline, CDR1 SGHNT and CDR2 YENEEA. CDR3 size: 14 residues. The CDR3 sequence: CASGRGGNTGELFF.

This sequence joins TRBV13 and TRBJ2-7. CDR1 PRHDT and CDR2 FYEKMQ come from the germline V gene (reference sequence). The CDR3 is made up of 15 amino acids. The chain's CDR3 is CASSFWVSGLYEQYF.

The gene calls are TRBV6-1 and TRBJ2-7; TCRdb proposes TRBD2, but this gene call is untestable without DNA. CDR1 and CDR2 from the germline V gene are MNHNS and SASEGT. The CDR3 covers 15 residues. CDR3 residues: CATRGSGVPPYEQYF.

The chain joins TRBV18 to TRBJ1-5. CDR1 and CDR2 (germline): KGHSH, LQKENI. The CDR3 consists of 17 residues. Here the CDR3 reads CASSPPGPRGMGQPQHF. The full variable domain, rest sourced from reference TRBV18 and TRBJ1-5, is NAGVMQNPRHLVRRRGQEARLRCSPMKGHSHVYWYRQLPEEGLKFMVYLQKENIIDESGMPKERFSAEFPKEGPSILRIQQVVRGDSAAYFCASSPPGPRGMGQPQHFGDGTRLSIL.

The V and J genes are TRBV20-1 and TRBJ2-7; TCRdb selects TRBD2, and the lack of DNA leaves this call unchecked. Germline-derived CDR1 and CDR2 are DFQATT and SNEGSKA (reference sequence). The CDR3 consists of 16 residues. CDR3 sequence: CSAKTLFLTRSYEQYF.

V usage is TRBV12-3 or TRBV12-4 and J usage is TRBJ2-2; the TRBD2 assignment by TCRdb is unverifiable without DNA. The CDR3 is 18 residues long. CDR3 sequence reads: CASSLAQRLAGNTGELFF.

The chain recombines TRBV29-1 with TRBJ2-7; TCRdb's D call of TRBD1 is untestable without DNA. Germline-derived CDR1 and CDR2 are SQVTM and ANQGSEA. The CDR3 runs 15 residues. The CDR3 protein is CSVEGHKQGLYEQYF.

The CDR3 protein is CATSRGDRGREPQHF. The rearrangement uses TRBV15 and TRBJ1-5; checking the TCRdb D call of TRBD1 is not possible without DNA. The CDR3 has 15 amino acids. CDR1 LNHNV and CDR2 YYDKDF come from the germline V gene (reference sequence).